This T cell receptor beta chain was retrieved from a study of CD8 T cells in ankylosing spondylitis. Study results and limitations: Peripheral blood samples showed relatively rare disease-linked clones, and these clones were CD8+.

TCRdb processed the 5' RACE reads anew with MiXCR; each CDR3 protein has one entry. Found here are approximately 300,000 distinct CDR3 sequences, 20% of them singletons; the top ten hold 7.5% to 9.5%. This CDR3 is built from 15 residues. Germline CDR1 reads SGHKS; CDR2 reads YYEKEE (reference sequence). V lost 4 bases, J lost 0 bases, and 13 bases lay in between. As to this clonotype: As yet, its antigen is unknown.

The sequencing sample was made of blood, either unsorted or a sorted T cell fraction (not recorded which). This receptor was identified in a male donor with ankylosing spondylitis or in good health (not recorded which). The chain recombines TRBV5-5 with TRBJ1-1; D remains ambiguous. This CDR3 is CASSHIGYMNTEAFF. The CDR3 nucleotides are TGTGCCAGCAGCCATATCGGCTACATGAACACTGAAGCTTTCTTT.